In its sample, the clone carrying this T cell receptor beta chain was seen a few times. Its matching antigen is unknown. The germline gene is not matched at one end of the junction; a read error may be the cause. The data derive from a study of CD8+CD57+ T cells in acquired aplastic anemia. About the study: DNA per sorted CD4+ or CD8+ sample ranged about 0.17 to 27.4 ug, averaging roughly 3.2 ug.

Overall study findings and caveats: Patients and controls turned out to have roughly 31 CD8+ CDR3 sequences in common. Significant differences in CD8+ Simpson's diversity were not observed between patients and controls.

CDR3 and TCR beta VDJ profiling relied on genomic DNA as the template. Via MiXCR, TCRdb re-called the reads, giving one row per CDR3 protein. The sample has some 120,000 distinct CDR3 sequences, 30% to 45% seen once. Only patients with CD8+CD57+ cell expansion on flow cytometry were chosen for sequencing. The receptor's source is a human donor with aplastic anemia. What was sequenced was sorted CD4+, CD8+, or CD8+CD57+ T cells (not recorded which) from PBMCs.

The CDR3 sequence: CANSLSGGAGTQYF. CDR3 coding DNA: TGCGCCAACAGCCTTAGCGGGGGTGCGGGGACCCAGTACTTC. The chain carries TRBV5-1 and TRBJ2-5; 9 bases map to TRBD2. The CDR3 loop spans 14 amino acids. The V gene's germline CDR1 is SGHRS and CDR2 YFSETQ.